This TCR beta chain was documented in a study of early stage breast cancer tumors. Repertoires were generated with immunoSEQ multiplex PCR, while TCRdb's copy carries only in-frame clones and drops some. The sample holds about 48,000 clones, approximately 80% seen once. Study outcomes and limitations: Tumor and normal breast were distinguished via blood comparison in about 85% of the 16 patients. Most shared enriched TCRB sequences were commonly generated ones.

The CDR3 loop spans 14 amino acids. The V gene end was trimmed by 2 bases and the J gene end by 11 bases; junction bases not matched to a gene: 8. CDR1 and CDR2 from the germline V gene are SGHDN and FVKESK. About this clone: Its specificity is unknown.

The source is a person aged 50 to 59 with breast cancer. V usage is TRBV14 and J usage is TRBJ1-4; 7 positions match TRBD1. The material sequenced was blood. In DNA form, the CDR3 reads TGTGCCAGCAGCCAACAGGGGGTAATGAGTAAACTGTTTTTT. This translates into CASSQQGVMSKLFF.